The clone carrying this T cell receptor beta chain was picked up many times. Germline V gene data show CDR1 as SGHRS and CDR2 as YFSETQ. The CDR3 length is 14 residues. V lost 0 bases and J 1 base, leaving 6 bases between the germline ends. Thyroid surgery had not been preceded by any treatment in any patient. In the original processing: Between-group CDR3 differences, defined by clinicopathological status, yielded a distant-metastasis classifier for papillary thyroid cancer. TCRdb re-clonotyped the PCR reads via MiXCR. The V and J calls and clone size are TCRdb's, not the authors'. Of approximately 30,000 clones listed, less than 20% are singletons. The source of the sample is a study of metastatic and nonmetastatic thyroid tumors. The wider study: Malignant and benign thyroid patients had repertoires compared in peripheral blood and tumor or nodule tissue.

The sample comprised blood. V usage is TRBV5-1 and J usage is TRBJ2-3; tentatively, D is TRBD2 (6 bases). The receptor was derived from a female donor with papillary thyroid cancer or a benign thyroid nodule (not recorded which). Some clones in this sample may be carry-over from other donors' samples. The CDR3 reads CASSLASGTDTQYF. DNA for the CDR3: TGCGCCAGCAGCTTGGCTAGCGGCACAGATACGCAGTATTTT. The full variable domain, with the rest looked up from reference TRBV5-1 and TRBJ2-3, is KAGVTQTPRYLIKTRGQQVTLSCSPISGHRSVSWYQQTPGQGLQFLFEYFSETQRNKGNFPGRFSGRQFSNSRSEMNVSTLELGDSALYLCASSLASGTDTQYFGPGTRLTVL.